Listed below are T cell receptor beta chains from one sample, sequenced in a study of T cells in Graves' hyperthyroidism and ophthalmopathy. In TCRdb, the multiplex PCR reads were re-called with MiXCR into one record per CDR3 protein. The data hold 400,000 to 450,000 distinct CDR3 sequences, with over 12% observed a single time. Sequencing was carried out using blood. The receptors were gathered from a man in his late teens or twenties with Graves' ophthalmopathy. The CDR3 runs from the conserved cysteine through the conserved F or W. Size is omitted from some rows. Given values are once, few, many or a class for expanded clones.

J gene	clone size	V gene	CDR3 protein
TRBJ1-4	few	TRBV19	CASSPGLTNEKLFF
TRBJ2-5	many	TRBV5-5	CASSLDAVKETQYF
TRBJ2-1	many	TRBV11-2	CASSLASLGSYNEQFF
TRBJ2-7	many	TRBV5-1	CASSALWAGGQGYEQYF
TRBJ2-7	many	TRBV7-9	CASSFSFTGTNEQYF
TRBJ2-7	few	TRBV10-3	CAAQTSGEFYEQYF
TRBJ2-7	many	TRBV27	CASSPGTGGVEQYF
TRBJ2-7	many	TRBV6-1	CASSEGRTPRPYEQYF
TRBJ2-3	-	TRBV11-3	CASSSTSGGSADTQYF
TRBJ2-5	few	TRBV7-9	CASSPLRGQYF
TRBJ1-1	many	TRBV6-1	CASSDTPNTEAFF
TRBJ2-7	few	TRBV4-1	CASSQAASDYEQYF
TRBJ2-3	-	TRBV7-2	CASSLSPSVTDTQYF
TRBJ2-5	few	TRBV12-3/TRBV12-4	CASSWLTSGEATQYF
TRBJ2-5	many	TRBV6-1	CASSYSRGATPEETQYF
TRBJ2-1	many	TRBV7-9	CASSFRVSDNEQFF
TRBJ2-5	-	TRBV24-1	CAPVPPSGDQETQYF
TRBJ1-1	many	TRBV4-1	CASSPRGVGTEAFF
TRBJ1-2	many	TRBV12-3/TRBV12-4	CASSFGGSNYGYTF
TRBJ1-2	many	TRBV28	CASSSHPDNYGYTF
TRBJ2-5	-	TRBV2	CASFVSGTSGAPQGTQYF
TRBJ1-1	many	TRBV24-1	CATSDLKNTEAFF
TRBJ2-5	-	TRBV24-1	CATSDASAAGGLGETQYF
TRBJ1-6	many	TRBV2	CASSRSSYNSPLHF
TRBJ1-2	-	TRBV9	CASSVPQPTQDGYTF
TRBJ1-2	few	TRBV20-1	CSARDLGVRGYTF
TRBJ2-1	few	TRBV25-1	CASSELGGIEQFF
TRBJ2-2	many	TRBV18	CASSPGSDNTGELFF
TRBJ1-4	-	TRBV5-6	CASSSGTDEKLFF
TRBJ2-7	few	TRBV20-1	CSARKLDRLNEQYF
TRBJ2-3	many	TRBV6-5	CASSYTGGADTQYF
TRBJ1-5	many	TRBV20-1	CSARQEAQHF
TRBJ2-1	-	TRBV19	CASNVRPGQVNEQFF
TRBJ1-2	many	TRBV30	CAWSVRQDGYGYTF
TRBJ1-1	many	TRBV7-8	CASNPVPDTEAFF
TRBJ2-7	many	TRBV11-2	CASSSGQNSYEQYF
TRBJ2-7	many	TRBV18	CASSPGSRIAVSYEQYF
TRBJ1-5	once	TRBV7-7	CASSNPRPEGTVNQPQHF
TRBJ2-7	many	TRBV6-1	CASRRGAGEQYF
TRBJ1-1	many	TRBV7-8	CASRLGVIAEAFF
TRBJ1-2	many	TRBV18	CASSPRDRAGYTF
TRBJ2-1	many	TRBV6-4	CASSDFGTTLGEQFF
TRBJ2-1	many	TRBV20-1	CSATLGGPYNEQFF
TRBJ2-7	many	TRBV11-2	CASSLDQYEQYF
TRBJ1-5	many	TRBV6-1	CASSLTGGDQPQHF
TRBJ2-1	many	TRBV7-2	CASSLEGQGALGVFF
TRBJ2-5	many	TRBV11-2	CASSSLPMGLAGEIQETQYF
TRBJ2-3	once	TRBV29-1	CSVEIGTSGTSYTQYF
TRBJ2-1	many	TRBV20-1	CSARDFSGDNEQFF
TRBJ1-5	many	TRBV20-1	CSALDRASNQPQHF
TRBJ2-5	many	TRBV7-3	CASSSELAEGQETQYF
TRBJ1-1	few	TRBV15	CATSRDRNKIGAFF